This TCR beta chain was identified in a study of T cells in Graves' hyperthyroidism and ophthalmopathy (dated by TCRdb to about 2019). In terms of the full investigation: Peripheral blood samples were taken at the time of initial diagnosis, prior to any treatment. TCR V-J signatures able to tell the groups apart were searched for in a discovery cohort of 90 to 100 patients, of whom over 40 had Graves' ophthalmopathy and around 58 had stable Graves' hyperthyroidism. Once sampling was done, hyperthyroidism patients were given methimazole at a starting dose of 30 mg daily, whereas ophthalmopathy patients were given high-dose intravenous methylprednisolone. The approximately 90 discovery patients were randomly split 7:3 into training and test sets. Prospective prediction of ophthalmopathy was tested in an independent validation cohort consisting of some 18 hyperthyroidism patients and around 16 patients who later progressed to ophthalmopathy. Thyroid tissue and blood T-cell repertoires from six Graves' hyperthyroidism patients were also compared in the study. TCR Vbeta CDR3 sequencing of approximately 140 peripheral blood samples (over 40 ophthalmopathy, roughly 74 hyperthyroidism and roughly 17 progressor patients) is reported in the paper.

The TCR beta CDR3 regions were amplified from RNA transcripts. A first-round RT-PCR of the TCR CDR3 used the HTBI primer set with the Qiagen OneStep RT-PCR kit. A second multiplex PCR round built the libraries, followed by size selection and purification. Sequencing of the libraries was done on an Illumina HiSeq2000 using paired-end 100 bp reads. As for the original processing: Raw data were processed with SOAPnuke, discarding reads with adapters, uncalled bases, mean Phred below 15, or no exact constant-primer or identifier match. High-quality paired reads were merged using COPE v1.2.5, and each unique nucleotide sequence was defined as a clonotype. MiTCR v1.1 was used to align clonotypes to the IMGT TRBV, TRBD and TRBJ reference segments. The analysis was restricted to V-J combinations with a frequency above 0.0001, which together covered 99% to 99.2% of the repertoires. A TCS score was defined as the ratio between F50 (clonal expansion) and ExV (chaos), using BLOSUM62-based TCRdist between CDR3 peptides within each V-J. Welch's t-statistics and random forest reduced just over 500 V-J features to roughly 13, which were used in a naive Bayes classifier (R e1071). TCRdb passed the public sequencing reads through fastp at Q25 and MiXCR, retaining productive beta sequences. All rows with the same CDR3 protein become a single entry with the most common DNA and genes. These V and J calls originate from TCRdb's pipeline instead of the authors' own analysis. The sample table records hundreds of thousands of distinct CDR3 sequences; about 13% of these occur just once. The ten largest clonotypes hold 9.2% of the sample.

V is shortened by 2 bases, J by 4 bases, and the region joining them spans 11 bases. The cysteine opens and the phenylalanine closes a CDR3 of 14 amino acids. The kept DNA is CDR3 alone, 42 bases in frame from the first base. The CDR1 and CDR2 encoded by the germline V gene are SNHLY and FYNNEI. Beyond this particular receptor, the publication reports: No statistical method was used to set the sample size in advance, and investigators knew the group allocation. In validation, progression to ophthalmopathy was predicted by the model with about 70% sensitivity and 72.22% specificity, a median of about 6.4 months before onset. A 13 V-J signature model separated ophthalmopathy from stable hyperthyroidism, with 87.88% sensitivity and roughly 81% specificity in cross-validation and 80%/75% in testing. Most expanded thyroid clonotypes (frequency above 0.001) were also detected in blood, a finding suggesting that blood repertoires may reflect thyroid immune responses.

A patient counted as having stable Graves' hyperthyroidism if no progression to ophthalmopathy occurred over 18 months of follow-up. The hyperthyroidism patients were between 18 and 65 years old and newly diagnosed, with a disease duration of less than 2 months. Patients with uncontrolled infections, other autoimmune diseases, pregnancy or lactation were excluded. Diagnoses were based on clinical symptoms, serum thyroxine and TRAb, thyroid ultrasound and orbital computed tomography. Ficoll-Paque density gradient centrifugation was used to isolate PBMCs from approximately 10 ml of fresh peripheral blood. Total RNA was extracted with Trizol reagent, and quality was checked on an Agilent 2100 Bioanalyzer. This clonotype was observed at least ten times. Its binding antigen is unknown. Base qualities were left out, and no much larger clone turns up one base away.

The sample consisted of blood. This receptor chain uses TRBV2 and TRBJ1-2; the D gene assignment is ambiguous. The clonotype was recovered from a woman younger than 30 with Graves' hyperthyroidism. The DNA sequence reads TGTGCCAGCAGTGAAAGAATCGGAATCTATGGCTACACCTTC. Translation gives CASSERIGIYGYTF.